A selection of T cell receptor beta chains follows, all from one sample in a study of blood T cell repertoires in COVID-19. Method: immunoSEQ multiplex PCR; TCRdb's copy keeps in-frame clones and lacks some. Of a few hundred thousand clones in the sample, around 83% were seen once. The sample consisted of peripheral blood. The receptor source for this set is a man younger than 35 with active or convalescent COVID-19. CDR3s include the opening cysteine and the closing phenylalanine or tryptophan. The order of the fields is D gene, J gene, clone size, V gene, CDR3 length, CDR3 protein, CDR3 DNA. The D gene is left open where the match is weak. Where a row states a size, it is once, few, many or the class of an expanded clone; other rows omit it.

d_gene: TRBD2; j_gene: TRBJ2-5; abundance: NA; v_gene: TRBV10-2; len: 13; CDR3aa: CASRSSGGETQYF; CDR3nt: TGCGCCAGCAGGAGTTCGGGGGGAGAGACCCAGTACTTC
d_gene: NA; j_gene: TRBJ1-1; abundance: NA; v_gene: TRBV5-6; len: 12; CDR3aa: CASSLGGHQAFF; CDR3nt: TGTGCCAGCAGCCTTGGAGGGCACCAAGCTTTCTTT
d_gene: TRBD2; j_gene: TRBJ2-7; abundance: once; v_gene: TRBV9; len: 17; CDR3aa: CASSVGAGGPSSYEQYF; CDR3nt: TGTGCCAGCAGCGTTGGCGCGGGGGGCCCCAGCTCCTACGAGCAGTACTTC
d_gene: TRBD1; j_gene: TRBJ1-5; abundance: NA; v_gene: TRBV19; len: 12; CDR3aa: CATRQGRQPQHF; CDR3nt: TGTGCCACCCGACAGGGGAGGCAGCCCCAGCATTTT
d_gene: NA; j_gene: TRBJ1-1; abundance: NA; v_gene: TRBV7-9; len: 14; CDR3aa: CASSLAGVDTEAFF; CDR3nt: TGTGCCAGCAGCTTAGCAGGGGTGGACACTGAAGCTTTCTTT
d_gene: TRBD1; j_gene: TRBJ2-4; abundance: NA; v_gene: TRBV18; len: 16; CDR3aa: CASSPRGPGAKNIQYF; CDR3nt: TGTGCCAGCTCACCTAGGGGGCCAGGGGCCAAAAACATTCAGTACTTC
d_gene: NA; j_gene: TRBJ1-3; abundance: once; v_gene: TRBV6-6; len: 13; CDR3aa: CASSSQGGNTIYF; CDR3nt: TGTGCCAGCAGTAGTCAGGGGGGAAACACCATATATTTT
d_gene: TRBD1; j_gene: TRBJ1-6; abundance: NA; v_gene: TRBV5-6; len: 14; CDR3aa: CASSLNRGGSPLHF; CDR3nt: TGTGCCAGCAGCTTAAACAGGGGGGGATCACCCCTCCACTTT
d_gene: NA; j_gene: TRBJ2-4; abundance: NA; v_gene: TRBV27; len: 15; CDR3aa: CASSLSFGSKNIQYF; CDR3nt: TGTGCCAGCAGTTTATCGTTCGGGAGCAAAAACATTCAGTACTTC
d_gene: NA; j_gene: TRBJ1-5; abundance: NA; v_gene: TRBV11-1; len: 13; CDR3aa: CASSLSGNQPQHF; CDR3nt: TGTGCCAGCAGCTTATCGGGAAATCAGCCCCAGCATTTT
d_gene: TRBD2; j_gene: TRBJ2-1; abundance: NA; v_gene: TRBV5-1; len: 18; CDR3aa: CASSLAGGSSIPDNEQFF; CDR3nt: TGCGCCAGCAGCTTAGCGGGAGGCTCCTCAATCCCCGACAATGAGCAGTTCTTC
d_gene: TRBD1; j_gene: TRBJ1-6; abundance: NA; v_gene: TRBV5-4; len: 15; CDR3aa: CASSPTGVNNSPLHF; CDR3nt: TGTGCCAGCAGCCCAACAGGGGTCAATAATTCACCCCTCCACTTT
d_gene: TRBD2; j_gene: TRBJ2-2; abundance: NA; v_gene: TRBV9; len: 15; CDR3aa: CASSVGSGGTGELFF; CDR3nt: TGTGCCAGCAGCGTAGGAAGCGGGGGCACCGGGGAGCTGTTTTTT
d_gene: NA; j_gene: TRBJ2-1; abundance: NA; v_gene: TRBV9; len: 15; CDR3aa: CASSPRGSAYNEQFF; CDR3nt: TGTGCCAGCAGCCCCCGGGGTAGCGCCTACAATGAGCAGTTCTTC
d_gene: TRBD2; j_gene: TRBJ2-5; abundance: NA; v_gene: TRBV7-6; len: 18; CDR3aa: CASSGGLAGGIIQETQYF; CDR3nt: TGTGCCAGCAGCGGAGGACTAGCGGGGGGGATCATCCAAGAGACCCAGTACTTC
d_gene: TRBD1; j_gene: TRBJ1-4; abundance: NA; v_gene: TRBV28; len: 15; CDR3aa: CASSPPDRPNEKLFF; CDR3nt: TGTGCCAGCAGTCCACCGGACAGGCCGAATGAAAAACTGTTTTTT
d_gene: NA; j_gene: TRBJ1-6; abundance: NA; v_gene: TRBV30; len: 13; CDR3aa: CAWSENRASPLHF; CDR3nt: TGTGCCTGGAGTGAAAACAGGGCTTCACCCCTCCACTTT